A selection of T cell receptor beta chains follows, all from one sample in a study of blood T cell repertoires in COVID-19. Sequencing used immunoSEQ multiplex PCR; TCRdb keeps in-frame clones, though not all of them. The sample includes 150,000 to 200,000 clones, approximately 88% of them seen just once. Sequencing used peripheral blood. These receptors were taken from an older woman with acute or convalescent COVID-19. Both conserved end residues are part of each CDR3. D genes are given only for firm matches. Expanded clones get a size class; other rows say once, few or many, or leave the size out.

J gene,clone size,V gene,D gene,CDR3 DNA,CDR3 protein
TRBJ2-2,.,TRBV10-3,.,TGTGCCATCAGCAGACAGGGAGGGAACACCGGGGAGCTGTTTTTT,CAISRQGGNTGELFF
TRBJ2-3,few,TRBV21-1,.,TGTGCCAGCAGCAAAAGTGCCGACAGAAGAACGCAGTATTTT,CASSKSADRRTQYF
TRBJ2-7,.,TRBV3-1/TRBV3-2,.,TGTGCCAGCAGCCGGAGGCAGGGGGGTCCCTACGAGCAGTACTTC,CASSRRQGGPYEQYF
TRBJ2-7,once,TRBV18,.,TGTGCCAGCTCACCACCGGGCGTTTCCTACGAGCAGTACTTC,CASSPPGVSYEQYF
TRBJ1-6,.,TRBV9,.,TGTGCCAGCAGCGTAGCTGTGACAGATAATTCACCCCTCCACTTT,CASSVAVTDNSPLHF
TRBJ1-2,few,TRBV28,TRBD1,TGTGCCAGCAGGGAAACAGTCGGGACAGGGCGGACTAACTATGGCTACACCTTC,CASRETVGTGRTNYGYTF
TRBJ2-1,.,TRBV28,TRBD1,TGTGCCAGCAGTTTGGGGGACAGGGATGACAATGAGCAGTTCTTC,CASSLGDRDDNEQFF
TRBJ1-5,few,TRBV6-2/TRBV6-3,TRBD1,TGTGCCAGCAGTTTCCGACAGGGGGCTAGCAATCAGCCCCAGCATTTT,CASSFRQGASNQPQHF
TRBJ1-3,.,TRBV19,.,TGTGCCAGTAGTTTCGGGGAATTTGGAAACACCATATATTTT,CASSFGEFGNTIYF
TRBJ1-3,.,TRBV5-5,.,TGTGCCAGCAGCTTGGATACTGGAAACACCATATATTTT,CASSLDTGNTIYF
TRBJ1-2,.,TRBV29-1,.,TGCAGCGCCTTACCCACCACCCTCGGCTATGGCTACACCTTC,CSALPTTLGYGYTF
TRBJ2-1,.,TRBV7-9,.,TGTGCCAGCAGCCCCAATACAGGGACGAGGGGGTACAATGAGCAGTTCTTC,CASSPNTGTRGYNEQFF
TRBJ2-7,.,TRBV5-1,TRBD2,TGCGCCAGCAGCGTATCTAGCGGTGGGGAATACGAGCAGTACTTC,CASSVSSGGEYEQYF
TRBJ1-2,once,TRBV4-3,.,TGCGCCAGCAGCCAACCCCGGGGGGGTCCTAACTATGGCTACACCTTC,CASSQPRGGPNYGYTF
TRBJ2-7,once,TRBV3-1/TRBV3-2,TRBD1,TGTGCCAGCAGCCAAGGACCGGACAGGGCCTACGAGCAGTACTTC,CASSQGPDRAYEQYF
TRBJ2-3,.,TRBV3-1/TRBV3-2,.,TGTGCCAGCGCGGGTTGGACTAGCACAGATACGCAGTATTTT,CASAGWTSTDTQYF
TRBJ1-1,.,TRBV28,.,TGTGCCAGCAGTTTGCGGGGGGCTGAAACTGAAGCTTTCTTT,CASSLRGAETEAFF
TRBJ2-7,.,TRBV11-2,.,TGTGCCAGCAGCTTAGTAACAGGGTTCTCCTACGAGCAGTACTTC,CASSLVTGFSYEQYF
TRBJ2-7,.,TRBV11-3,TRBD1,TGTGCCAGCAGTTATCAGGGGGCGGACGAGCAGTACTTC,CASSYQGADEQYF
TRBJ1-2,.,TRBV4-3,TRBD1,TGCGCCAGCAGCCAAGAAGGACAGGTTTTCTATGGCTACACCTTC,CASSQEGQVFYGYTF
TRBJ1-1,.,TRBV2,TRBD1,TGTGCCAGCACATTCGAGGGACAGGGGTTTGAAGCTTTCTTT,CASTFEGQGFEAFF
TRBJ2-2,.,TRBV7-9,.,TGTGCCAGCAGCTCTCCTCAAGGGGGGGCCCAGAACACCGGGGAGCTGTTTTTT,CASSSPQGGAQNTGELFF
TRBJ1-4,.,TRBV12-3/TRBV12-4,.,TGTGCCAGCAGTATCACAACTAATGAAAAACTGTTTTTT,CASSITTNEKLFF
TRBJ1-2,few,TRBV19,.,TGTGCCAGTAGTATAGATCTGACATTCTACACCTTC,CASSIDLTFYTF
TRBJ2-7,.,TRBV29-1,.,TGCAGCGTTGAAAAGAGCTCCTACGAGCAGTACTTC,CSVEKSSYEQYF
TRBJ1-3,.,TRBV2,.,TGTGCCAGCAGTGAAACGGGCGGGGGAAGGAACACCATATATTTT,CASSETGGGRNTIYF
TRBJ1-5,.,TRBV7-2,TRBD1,TGTGCCAGCAGCTTCGGGACAGGGGTAAATCAGCCCCAGCATTTT,CASSFGTGVNQPQHF
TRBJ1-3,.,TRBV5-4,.,TGTGCCAGCAGCGGCGGGGGGGCTGGAAACACCATATATTTT,CASSGGGAGNTIYF
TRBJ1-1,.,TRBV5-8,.,TGTGCCAGCAGTCGGTCGACAGCGAACACTGAAGCTTTCTTT,CASSRSTANTEAFF
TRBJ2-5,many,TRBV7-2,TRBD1,TGTGCCAGCAGCTTTCCTGCCGGGACAGGGGAAACCCAGTACTTC,CASSFPAGTGETQYF
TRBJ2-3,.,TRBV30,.,TGTGCCTGGAGTGTCCCGTTTTTAGATACGCAGTATTTT,CAWSVPFLDTQYF
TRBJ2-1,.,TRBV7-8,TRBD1,TGTGCCAGCAGCCCAGGACAGGCTCTGGATGAGCAGTTCTTC,CASSPGQALDEQFF